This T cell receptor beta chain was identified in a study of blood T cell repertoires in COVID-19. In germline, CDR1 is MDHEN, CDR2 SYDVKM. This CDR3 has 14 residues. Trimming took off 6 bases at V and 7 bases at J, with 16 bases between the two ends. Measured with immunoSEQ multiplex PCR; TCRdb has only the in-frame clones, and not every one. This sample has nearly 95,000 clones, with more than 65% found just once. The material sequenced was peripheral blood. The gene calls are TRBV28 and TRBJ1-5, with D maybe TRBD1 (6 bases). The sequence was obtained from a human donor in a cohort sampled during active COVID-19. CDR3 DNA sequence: TGTGCCAGCAGAAACTCAGGGGTGGGGCAGCCCCAGCATTTT. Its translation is CASRNSGVGQPQHF.